The clone carrying this TCR beta chain was observed a single time. This record belongs to a study of blood T cell repertoires in COVID-19. The CDR3 is 13 residues long. Trimming pared 6 bases from V and 2 bases from J, leaving 12 bases between. Germline loops: CDR1 SQVTM, CDR2 ANQGSEA. Profiling relied on immunoSEQ multiplex PCR, and the TCRdb table lists in-frame clones only, not all of them. The repertoire consists of 150,000 to 200,000 clones, with about nine tenths occurring once and the leading ten covering about 0.72%. This chain uses TRBV29-1 with TRBJ2-3, with TRBD1 as a possible D gene (7 bases). The source of this sequence is a woman in her seventies with acute or convalescent COVID-19. Sequencing input: peripheral blood. CDR3 DNA sequence: TGCAGCGTGCGGGGACAGACCACAGATACGCAGTATTTT. This gives the protein CSVRGQTTDTQYF.